What follows are 3 T cell receptor beta chains derived from one specimen sequenced in a study of CD8 T cells in ankylosing spondylitis. Overall study findings and caveats: Typical of ankylosing spondylitis blood, it appeared, was a TCR beta motif of several highly homologous variants.

These receptors are not linked to any known antigen. TCRdb recomputed calls from the 5' RACE reads with MiXCR, one row per CDR3 protein. The sample consists of tens of thousands of distinct CDR3 sequences, more than 8.5% of them appearing once. The source material was blood, either unsorted or a sorted T cell fraction (not recorded which). These receptors were obtained from a male donor with ankylosing spondylitis.

This clonotype was seen a few times. CDR3 sequence reads: CASSETGGHTEAFF. CDR3 DNA sequence: TGTGCCAGCAGCGAAACAGGGGGCCACACTGAAGCTTTCTTT. This chain uses TRBV21-1 with TRBJ1-1; the table's D call, TRBD1, has no DNA check behind it. TRBV21-1 is recorded as a pseudogene. This CDR3 is built from 14 residues.

This clonotype was seen only a few times. V is TRBV9 and J is TRBJ2-1, with 8 bases aligning to TRBD1. Germline loops: CDR1 SGDLS, CDR2 YYNGEE. The V segment lost 4 bases and the J segment 7 bases; nucleotides outside the gene matches: 7. The CDR3 has 14 amino acids. In DNA form, the CDR3 reads TGTGCCAGCAGCCCTTGGACAGGGAGGAATGAGCAGTTCTTC. Protein sequence: CASSPWTGRNEQFF.

This clonotype was counted at least ten times. No DNA is shown, since the ends of the CDR3 on it are uncertain; the CDR3 is the one TCRdb lists. The V call is TRBV27, the J call TRBJ2-1; the table's D call of TRBD1 was not tested on the DNA. The CDR3 length equals 14 residues, ends included. Per germline, CDR1 MNHEY and CDR2 SMNVEV (reference sequence). The CDR3 sequence is CATVAGNNYNEQFF.